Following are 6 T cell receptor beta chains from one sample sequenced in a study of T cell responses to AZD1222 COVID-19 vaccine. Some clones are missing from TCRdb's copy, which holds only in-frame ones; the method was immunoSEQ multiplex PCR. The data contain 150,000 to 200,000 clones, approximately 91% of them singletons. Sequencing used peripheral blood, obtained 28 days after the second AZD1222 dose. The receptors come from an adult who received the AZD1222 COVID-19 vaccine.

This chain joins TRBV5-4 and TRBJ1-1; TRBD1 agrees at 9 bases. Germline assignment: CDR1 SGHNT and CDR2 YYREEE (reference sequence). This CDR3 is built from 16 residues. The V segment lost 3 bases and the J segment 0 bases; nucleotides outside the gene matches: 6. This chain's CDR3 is CASSSGTGSLNTEAFF. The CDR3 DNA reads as TGTGCCAGCAGCTCCGGGACAGGGAGCTTGAACACTGAAGCTTTCTTT.

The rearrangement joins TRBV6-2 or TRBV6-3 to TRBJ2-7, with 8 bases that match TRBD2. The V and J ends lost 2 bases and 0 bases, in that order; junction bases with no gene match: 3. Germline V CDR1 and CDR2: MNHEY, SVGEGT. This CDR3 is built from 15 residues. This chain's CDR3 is CASSYKLAASYEQYF. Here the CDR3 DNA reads TGTGCCAGCAGTTACAAACTAGCGGCCTCCTACGAGCAGTACTTC.

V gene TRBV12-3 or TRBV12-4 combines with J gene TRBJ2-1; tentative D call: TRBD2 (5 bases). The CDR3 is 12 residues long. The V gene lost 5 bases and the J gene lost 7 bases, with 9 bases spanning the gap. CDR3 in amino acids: CASSRGQNEQFF. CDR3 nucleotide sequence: TGTGCCAGCAGTAGAGGGCAGAATGAGCAGTTCTTC.

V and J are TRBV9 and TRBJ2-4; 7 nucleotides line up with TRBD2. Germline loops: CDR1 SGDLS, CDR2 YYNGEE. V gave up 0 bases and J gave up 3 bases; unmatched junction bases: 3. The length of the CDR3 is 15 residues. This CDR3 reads CASSVEGGGKNIQYF. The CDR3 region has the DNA TGTGCCAGCAGCGTAGAGGGCGGGGGCAAAAACATTCAGTACTTC.

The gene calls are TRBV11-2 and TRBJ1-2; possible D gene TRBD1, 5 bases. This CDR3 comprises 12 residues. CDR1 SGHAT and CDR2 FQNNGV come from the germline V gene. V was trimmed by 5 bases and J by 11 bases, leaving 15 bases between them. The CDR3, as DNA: TGTGCCAGCAGCATCGGGACCGCGGATTACACCTTC. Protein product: CASSIGTADYTF.

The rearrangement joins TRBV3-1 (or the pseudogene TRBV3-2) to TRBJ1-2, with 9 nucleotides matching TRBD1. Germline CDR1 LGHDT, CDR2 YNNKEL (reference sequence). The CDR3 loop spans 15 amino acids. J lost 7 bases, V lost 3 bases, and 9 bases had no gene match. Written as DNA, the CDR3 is TGTGCCAGCAGCCAGACCCGGGACAGGGACCGTGGCTACACCTTC. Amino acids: CASSQTRDRDRGYTF.